This T cell receptor beta chain originates from a study of cytomegalovirus exposure and HLA in healthy donors (dated 2017 in TCRdb). Turning to the overall study: An earlier analysis of roughly 500 of the donors reported about 290 Gb of sequence data and around 120 million unique TCR beta sequences from some 180 million T cells. The aim of the study was to test whether cataloging public T cell receptors could identify signatures of past pathogen exposure. In addition to the first cohort of 666 subjects, a separate validation cohort of over 90 different subjects was used. In the later analysis, no new phenotypic data were used to find candidate immune exposures; instead, reliance was placed on TCR beta sequences and their occurrence across donors. The number of donors typed differed by locus, with about 629-630 for A, B, C, DRB1 and DQB1, around 520 for DQA1, 600 to 610 for DPA1, and roughly 450 for DPB1. Class I and class II HLA loci were covered by the typing at four-digit resolution. To predict cytomegalovirus infection status, the study combined high-throughput TCR immunosequencing, statistical association of individual TCRs with disease status, and machine learning. The study profiled the T cell repertoires of hundreds of subjects by immunosequencing and related them to cytomegalovirus serostatus. Donor age, sex, ethnicity and CMV serostatus were compiled alongside the repertoire data. Across some 400 genotyped donors of the cohort, an average of roughly 230,000 unique TCR beta nucleotide sequences per donor were sequenced, and around 20% of those sequences were non-productive. Of the roughly 400 genotyped donors, less than 85% were placed in the genetic ancestry cluster associated with self-reported Caucasian donors. To decide whether each TCR beta V gene segment behaved as functional or pseudogenic, an earlier analysis of over 500 of the donors relied on high-throughput TCR beta sequencing. A later analysis re-examined previously published TCR beta repertoires from more than 600 donors and added high-resolution HLA genotyping to investigate patterns of TCR occurrence. Four to six DR-DQ haplotypes were handled as single units for association and clustering, since linkage in the cohort was strong. Every discovery cohort repertoire had been produced on one sequencing platform. A later genetic analysis used genome-wide SNP genotypes for about 60% of the roughly 700 donors, treating that subset as a discovery cohort. An early release covering 500 to 750 HLA-typed donors comprised roughly 300 gigabases of sequencing data and 85 million or so unique TCR sequences. The study at large found these results: In vitro tests confirmed that three of the cytomegalovirus-associated TCR beta chains recognize cytomegalovirus antigens. The 87-base-pair reads could not distinguish some IMGT-functional V segments, including TRBV6-2 and TRBV6-3, so those segments were excluded. In this cohort, only TCR beta chains were sequenced, and detectable features were limited by the absence of alpha or paired-chain data. In a later analysis, most CMV-associated TCR beta chains were found to appear HLA-restricted, with HLA associations seemingly driven largely by CMV exposure. Assigning TCR associations to individual alleles was difficult when HLA alleles, especially DR and DQ, strongly co-occurred. Seventeen rarely observed V segments, including chromosome 9 orphons, were excluded from the earlier analysis of several hundred of the donors because counts were too low. A later genetic analysis associated a missense DCLRE1C variant with V-gene and J-gene trimming of TCR beta chains, and an independent cohort replicated the association. In a later analysis, several top co-occurrence clusters were reported to appear linked to parvovirus B19, influenza, CMV and Epstein-Barr virus. A cluster of highly shared sequence variants was judged likely to represent a technical artifact of the sequencing pipeline. A further reported finding was that TCR beta sequences accurately predicted the HLA-A and HLA-B alleles for most subjects in the first cohort. HLA typing was unavailable for some donors at each locus, so association tests used only the typed subset. At a false discovery rate of 0.05, a later analysis linked about 17,000 TCR beta sequences to specific HLA alleles. According to a later genetic analysis, donors in an Asian-associated ancestry cluster had fewer N-insertions in productive TCRs than the approximately 700-donor mean. Cytomegalovirus status was reported to be diagnosed by the classifier with high specificity and sensitivity in both the original and validation cohorts. A total of 164 TCR beta chains were listed by the study as associated with cytomegalovirus. In an earlier analysis of several hundred of the donors, most TCR beta V segments were observed in productive rearrangements about 87% or about 30% of the time, broadly matching IMGT annotations. It was suggested by the authors that the approach could potentially be generalized to other disease states and immunological phenotypes. According to a later analysis, TCR association rates differed among HLA loci, with DRB1 alleles showing the most associated TCRs and HLA-C alleles showing the fewest. Correlated functional status among segregating V segments might be attributable to linkage disequilibrium, but an unknown experimental factor could not be ruled out. CMV serostatus was the only immune exposure information available for the cohort. Presence/absence analyses assumed roughly uniform sequencing depth across donors, an assumption that may not hold. Most TCR sequences were seen in very few donors, while some public TCRs were found in many individuals. Compared with equally common non-associated chains, HLA-associated TCR beta chains in a later analysis were more clonally expanded and had lower generation probabilities.

Turning to this clone: The antigen this receptor binds is unknown. Qualities for individual bases were not recorded, and no much larger clone is one base off.

The library was obtained by the immunoSEQ multiplex PCR assay. For the multiplex PCR, a mixture combining 60 forward primers for TCR Vbeta segments and 13 reverse primers for TCR Jbeta segments was used. A multiplex PCR assay on genomic DNA amplified the CDR3 region of rearranged TCR beta genes. The Illumina HiSeq System was used to sequence the amplified TCR beta libraries as 87-base-pair reads. Processing in the source paper ran as follows. Across the roughly 700 repertoires, a later analysis counted 80 million or so unique TCR beta chains, 9.5 million to 13 million of which were shared by at least two donors. Raw reads were error-corrected and collapsed into unique sequences by a nearest-neighbor algorithm in which closely related sequences were merged to remove PCR and sequencing errors. V, D and J gene segments were assigned by aligning CDR3 sequences to IMGT reference sequences. For a sequence to be retained, at least a six-nucleotide match to both a V gene segment and a J gene segment was required. A rearrangement was called productive if the CDR3 had no stop codons and remained in frame with V and J, and every other rearrangement was called non-productive. Following IMGT convention, CDR3 was defined as the stretch from the second conserved V-encoded cysteine to the conserved J-encoded phenylalanine. The earlier analysis of about 560 of the donors excluded any sequence lacking an unambiguous match to a single V gene segment. In an earlier analysis of approximately 590 of the donors, V segments were called functional above 56.7% productive rearrangements and were called segregating when the between-donor standard deviation exceeded 5%. A statistical classification framework was built to diagnose cytomegalovirus status from the catalog of TCR beta chain sequences. A later analysis assigned V and J genes by comparing TCR nucleotide sequences with IMGT/GENE-DB human TR gene sequences. A later analysis assigned CDR3 sequences and most-parsimonious VDJ recombination scenarios with the TCRdist pipeline. In a later analysis, every TCR beta chain was defined by the combination of its CDR3 amino acid sequence and its V-gene family, and reads without a unique V-gene family were dropped. As a way to deal with suspected cross-contamination and a sequencing artifact, a later analysis dropped 450 to 600 nucleotide sequences that were highly shared and had low generation probability. For each public chain, a later analysis derived a clonal expansion index from normalized ranks of inferred template counts within each repertoire. In a later analysis, generation probabilities were computed using a VDJ recombination model fitted to out-of-frame rearrangements, and the results were checked against IGoR. In a later analysis, TCR-TCR, TCR-HLA and TCR-CMV co-occurrence was scored with hypergeometric tests, and a repertoire-size bias correction was applied to TCR pairs. To estimate false discovery rates, a later analysis permuted the HLA or CMV assignments 20 times. In a later analysis, co-occurring TCRs were grouped using DBSCAN, with TCRdist sequence similarity added in when clustering inside HLA-allele-positive subsets. Co-occurrence clustering excluded repertoires with fewer than 30,000 or more than 120,000 public chains, plus five with anomalous nucleotide sharing. Entries here come from immuneACCESS through TCRdb and include only in-frame sequences with V and J called. Some clones fail to appear in such tables; in the studies checked, an unresolved V gene covers under half of the shortfall, and the cause of the remainder is unknown. D and trimming come from the DNA, and the V and J calls and clone size come from that table. The sample table shows about 180,000 clones, and roughly 85% are seen once. Jointly, the top ten make up roughly 1.3% of the sample.

In total, roughly 670 healthy bone marrow donors made up the cohort. Cohort members were all nominally healthy when sampled, although unrecorded immune exposures were likely present. The donor was CMV seronegative and was included in the group of several hundred seronegative cohort members. A peripheral blood sample was provided by each donor, and peripheral blood mononuclear cells were used for TCR beta sequencing. The Qiagen DNeasy Blood Extraction Kit was used to extract genomic DNA from the blood cell samples. The CDR3 numbers 15 residues from cysteine through phenylalanine. The only DNA kept is the CDR3, 45 bases in frame from the first base. The germline V gene (reference sequence) provides CDR1 GTSNPN and CDR2 SVGIG.

The sample was PBMCs. The clonotype originates from a man aged 30-40 years in good health and CMV-seronegative. The rearrangement combines TRBV30 with TRBJ2-5; D gene: possibly TRBD2, on 6 matching bases. TRBJ2-7 matches the DNA end more closely, so the J call is doubtful. The sequenced DNA is TGTGCCTGGAGCGCGGCCTTTGTGGGACTCAGCGAGCAGTACTTC. Translation gives CAWSAAFVGLSEQYF.